The next 25 T cell receptor beta chains were all read from a single sample in a study of blood T cells in healthy people across ages. The second PCR ran 7 to 11 cycles with a sample-barcoded 5' primer and J-beta primers. MiXCR, applied by TCRdb to the 5' RACE reads, yields one record per CDR3 protein. The sample gives about 1,400,000 distinct CDR3 sequences, 59% of which show up once; about 6.7% is in the top ten. The sequencing input was blood. These TCRs come from a man aged 18 to 35 in good health.

The gene calls are TRBV3-1 and TRBJ2-1, with a tentative D call TRBD2 (6 bases). Looked up from germline, CDR1 is LGHDT and CDR2 is YNNKEL (reference sequence). This CDR3 region has 17 residues. V was clipped by 4 bases and J by 0 bases, with 16 bases between them. Here the CDR3 DNA reads TGTGCCAGCAGCCCAAACAGCCAGACTAGCTCCTACAATGAGCAGTTCTTC. Translated, it gives CASSPNSQTSSYNEQFF.

The V and J genes are TRBV7-9 and TRBJ1-2; weak D call: TRBD1 (6 bases). This CDR3 spans 16 amino acids. V was pared by 5 bases and J by 7 bases, with 23 bases between. CDR1 is SEHNR, CDR2 FQNEAQ, per germline (reference sequence). As DNA, the CDR3 is TGTGCCAGCAGCCTACCCCAGGGGTACGGGGGGTTTGGCTACACCTTC. This gives the protein CASSLPQGYGGFGYTF.

The chain uses TRBV24-1 and TRBJ2-3; 7 positions agree with TRBD1. Germline values: CDR1 KGHDR, CDR2 SFDVKD. V lost 10 bases to trimming and J lost 6 bases; unmatched junction nucleotides: 12. The CDR3 covers 14 residues. The CDR3 DNA sequence: TGTGCCACTAAAACAGGGGAGTGGACCGATACGCAGTATTTT. Translation: CATKTGEWTDTQYF.

The V gene is TRBV12-3 or TRBV12-4, the J gene TRBJ2-5; D remains ambiguous. The CDR3 contains 12 residues. V dropped 5 bases and J dropped 6 bases, with 10 bases sitting between them. The CDR3 reads CASSLQIQTQYF. In DNA, the CDR3 is TGTGCCAGCAGTCTCCAAATACAGACCCAGTACTTC.

J is TRBJ1-2 and V is TRBV20-1; D may be TRBD1 (6 bases). CDR1 is DFQATT, CDR2 SNEGSKA, per germline (reference sequence). V shed 2 bases and J shed 2 bases, with 15 bases lying between them. The CDR3 has 15 residues. Here the CDR3 DNA reads TGCAGTGCTAGAACCCCTCCGGACAGAAACTATGGCTACACCTTC. This gives the protein CSARTPPDRNYGYTF.

The chain has TRBV30 and TRBJ2-7; 8 bases are a match to TRBD1. The V segment lost 4 bases and the J segment 5 bases; nucleotides outside the gene matches: 4. The CDR3 consists of 12 residues. Germline CDR1 GTSNPN, CDR2 SVGIG (reference sequence). The CDR3 nucleotides read TGTGCCTGGAACAGGGGGACCCACGAGCAGTACTTC. This sequence encodes CAWNRGTHEQYF.

The chain combines TRBV2 with TRBJ2-4, with D possibly being TRBD1 (6 bases). Gene TRBJ2-7 matches the end of the DNA better, so the J call may be wrong. The CDR3 runs to 14 residues. Germline CDR1 and CDR2: SNHLY and FYNNEI. The CDR3 spells CASSALSGVNEQYF. DNA for the CDR3: TGTGCCAGCAGTGCTTTGTCAGGGGTTAACGAGCAGTACTTC.

A remark on this clonotype: This may be a read error, as it is one base from a much larger clone. V usage is TRBV12-3 or TRBV12-4 and J usage is TRBJ1-6; weak D call: TRBD1 (5 bases). The CDR3 is made up of 14 amino acids. CDR3 sequence: CASRPGTGNSPPHF. In DNA form, the CDR3 reads TGTGCCAGCAGACCCGGGACGGGAAATTCACCCCCCCACTTT.

The chain links TRBV6-2 or TRBV6-3 to TRBJ1-5; 12 bases agree with TRBD1. The V gene end was trimmed by 2 bases and the J gene end by 0 bases; junction bases not matched to a gene: 8. Germline assignment: CDR1 MNHEY and CDR2 SVGEGT. This CDR3 region has 19 residues. The CDR3 DNA reads as TGTGCCAGCAGTTACGGGGGACAGGGGGCTGCGGATAGCAATCAGCCCCAGCATTTT. Translated: CASSYGGQGAADSNQPQHF.

V is TRBV29-1 and J is TRBJ2-7, with TRBD2 identical over 9 bases. V trimming: 6 bases; J trimming: 2 bases; junction bases outside the gene matches: 8. Germline lookup yields CDR1 SQVTM and CDR2 ANQGSEA. There are 14 residues in the CDR3. The CDR3 region is CSVRGSGGPYEQYF. DNA of the CDR3: TGCAGCGTGAGGGGTAGCGGGGGCCCCTACGAGCAGTACTTC.

This sequence joins TRBV28 and TRBJ2-7, with D perhaps TRBD1 (6 bases). The V and J ends lost 3 bases and 2 bases respectively, with 17 bases between them. From germline, CDR1 is MDHEN and CDR2 SYDVKM. CDR3 length equals 16 residues. The CDR3: CASSFFGSGTPYEQYF. CDR3 DNA: TGTGCCAGCAGTTTTTTTGGCTCCGGGACACCCTACGAGCAGTACTTC.

This clonotype was seen a few times. J is TRBJ1-1 and V is TRBV7-2, with D possibly matching TRBD1 (5 bases). V was shortened by 5 bases and J by 1 base, with 14 bases between the two germline ends. The CDR3 loop spans 15 amino acids. The germline CDR1 and CDR2 sequences are SGHTA and FQGNSA. The CDR3: CASSLAAGENTEAFF. Written as DNA, the CDR3 is TGTGCCAGCAGCCTGGCGGCGGGGGAGAACACTGAAGCTTTCTTT.

V usage is TRBV5-1 and J usage is TRBJ2-4; D perhaps matches TRBD2 (5 bases). CDR3 length: 13 amino acids. Germline values: CDR1 SGHRS, CDR2 YFSETQ. With 2 bases removed from V and 9 bases from J, the gap between germline ends came to 12 bases. CDR3 protein: CASSFSSYGIQYF. In DNA form, the CDR3 reads TGCGCCAGCAGCTTCTCTAGCTACGGCATTCAGTACTTC.

The chain employs TRBV12-3 or TRBV12-4 and TRBJ1-1; TRBD1 might be the D (6 bases). CDR3 length equals 16 residues. V lost 5 bases and J lost 3, with 19 bases in between. For the CDR3, the DNA is TGTGCCAGCAGTCCCGCCCCGGGACAATCGGACACTGAAGCTTTCTTT. Its protein product is CASSPAPGQSDTEAFF.

A remark on this clonotype: Compared with germline, one end of the junction differs, possibly owing to a read error. The chain uses TRBV7-9 and TRBJ2-1; no clear D gene. Germline V CDR1 and CDR2: SEHNR, FQNEAQ (reference sequence). This CDR3 is 13 amino acids long. CDR3 nucleotide sequence: TGTACCAGCAGCTCCGACCGATACAATGAGCAGTTCTTC. It codes for CTSSSDRYNEQFF. Full variable domain (missing parts from reference TRBV7-9 and TRBJ2-1): DTGVSQNPRHKITKRGQNVTFRCDPISEHNRLYWYRQTLGQGPEFLTYFQNEAQLEKSRLLSDRFSAERPKGSFSTLEIQRTEQGDSAMYLCTSSSDRYNEQFFGPGTRLTVL.

The J gene is TRBJ2-4, the V gene TRBV20-1; 16 nucleotides align to TRBD2. The closer fit of TRBJ2-7 to the DNA end suggests the J call may be wrong. Per the germline V gene, CDR1 is DFQATT and CDR2 is SNEGSKA (reference sequence). The CDR3 totals 16 residues. Here the CDR3 DNA reads TGCAGTGCTAGAACGGGACTAGCGGGAGGGCCTTACGAGCAGTACTTC. Encoded protein: CSARTGLAGGPYEQYF.

Details on this clonotype: The junction departs from the called germline gene at one end, perhaps through a read error. The chain joins TRBV4-2 to TRBJ2-3, with a tentative D call TRBD2 (5 bases). CDR1 is LGHNA and CDR2 is YNFKEQ in the germline V gene. The CDR3 is 17 amino acids. Here the CDR3 reads CAGSQRVPSIPPDTQYF. CDR3 in DNA: TGTGCCGGCAGCCAGAGGGTCCCTAGCATACCCCCGGATACGCAGTATTTT.

The chain links TRBV15 to TRBJ2-7; 10 nucleotides align to TRBD2. This CDR3 region has 16 residues. Germline trimming cut 3 bases from V and 0 bases from J; bases unmatched to any gene: 5. CDR1 is LNHNV and CDR2 is YYDKDF in the germline V gene (reference sequence). The CDR3 here is CATSSGLAVGSYEQYF. The DNA of the CDR3 is TGTGCCACCAGCAGTGGACTAGCGGTAGGCTCCTACGAGCAGTACTTC.

Ten or more counts support this clonotype. This chain joins TRBV20-1 and TRBJ1-4; 8 positions agree with TRBD1. Trimming cost V 3 bases and J 7 bases; bases outside gene matches: 1. Per germline, CDR1 DFQATT and CDR2 SNEGSKA (reference sequence). This CDR3 has 12 residues. CDR3 sequence: CSASRGREKLFF. The CDR3, as DNA: TGCAGTGCTAGCAGGGGGCGTGAAAAACTGTTTTTT.

This clonotype has a handful of counts. The genes are TRBV4-1 and TRBJ2-6, with D hard to call. This CDR3 is 13 amino acids long. Germline loops: CDR1 MGHRA, CDR2 YSYEKL. Deletions cut 8 bases from V and 2 bases from J, with 7 bases between. CDR3 in amino acids: CASRSTGANVLTF. As DNA, the CDR3 is TGCGCCAGCCGTTCCACTGGGGCCAACGTCCTGACTTTC.

This chain joins TRBV6-5 and TRBJ2-5; no clear D. Germline lookup yields CDR1 MNHEY and CDR2 SVGAGI. The CDR3 is made up of 13 amino acids. With 6 bases removed from V and 5 bases from J, the gap between germline ends came to 13 bases. The CDR3 nucleotides read TGTGCCAGCAGATCCAACTACGGGGAGACCCAGTACTTC. It specifies CASRSNYGETQYF.

The chain is built from TRBV4-1 and TRBJ1-2; no clear D gene. Trimming shortened V by 1 base and J by 0 bases, and 15 bases separated the two germline ends. Germline CDR1 MGHRA, CDR2 YSYEKL. This CDR3 spans 17 amino acids. CDR3 in amino acids: CASSQANGRFTNYGYTF. The CDR3 DNA follows: TGCGCCAGCAGCCAAGCTAATGGCAGATTTACTAACTATGGCTACACCTTC.

V is TRBV29-1 and J is TRBJ1-2; D is perhaps TRBD1 (6 bases). Germline V gene data show CDR1 as SQVTM and CDR2 as ANQGSEA. V was cut by 3 bases and J by 2 bases, with 10 bases left in between. The CDR3 has 13 amino acids. The CDR3 protein is CSVDLQGNYGYTF. In nucleotides, the CDR3 is TGCAGCGTTGATTTGCAGGGGAACTATGGCTACACCTTC.

This clonotype showed up just a few times. The rearrangement uses TRBV24-1 and TRBJ2-5; the D is unclear. Matching the DNA end better, TRBJ2-7 makes the J call doubtful. Germline V gene lookup returns CDR1 KGHDR and CDR2 SFDVKD. This CDR3 has 17 residues. CDR3 bases: TGTGCCACCAGTGTTAAGACGGAAACGGCTGACTCCTACGAGCAGTACTTC. As protein: CATSVKTETADSYEQYF.

V and J are TRBV29-1 and TRBJ1-1; possible D gene TRBD1, 6 bases. The length of the CDR3 is 12 residues. V was trimmed by 6 bases and J by 1 base, leaving 9 bases between them. Looked up from germline, CDR1 is SQVTM and CDR2 is ANQGSEA. CDR3 sequence (DNA): TGCAGCGTGAGGGGACAGAACACTGAAGCTTTCTTT. Amino acids: CSVRGQNTEAFF.